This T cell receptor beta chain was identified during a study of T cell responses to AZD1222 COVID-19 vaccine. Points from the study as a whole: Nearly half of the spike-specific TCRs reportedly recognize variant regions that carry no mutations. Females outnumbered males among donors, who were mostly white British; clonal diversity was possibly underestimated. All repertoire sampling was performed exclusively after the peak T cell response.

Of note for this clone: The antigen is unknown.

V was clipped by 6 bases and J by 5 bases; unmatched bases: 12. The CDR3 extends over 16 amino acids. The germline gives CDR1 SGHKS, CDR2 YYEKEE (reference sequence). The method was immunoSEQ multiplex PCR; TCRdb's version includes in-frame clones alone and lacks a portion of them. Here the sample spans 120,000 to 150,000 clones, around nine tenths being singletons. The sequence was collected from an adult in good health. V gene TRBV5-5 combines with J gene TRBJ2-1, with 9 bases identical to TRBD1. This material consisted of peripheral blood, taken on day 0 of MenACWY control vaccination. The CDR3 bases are TGTGCCAGCACCCAGGGTTACAGGGGGCTGAACAATGAGCAGTTCTTC. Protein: CASTQGYRGLNNEQFF.